This is a list of T cell receptor beta chains from one sample in a study of T cells in Graves' hyperthyroidism and ophthalmopathy. TCRdb passed the multiplex PCR reads through MiXCR, listing each CDR3 protein once. The table lists approximately 600,000 distinct CDR3 sequences, over 12% of them singletons. The sequenced sample was blood. These receptors all come from a woman in her late teens or twenties with Graves' ophthalmopathy. Both conserved end residues are part of each CDR3. A D gene is named only where the DNA matches it firmly. Expanded clones are given a class, and other clones once, few, many or no size at all.

D	J	V	size	CDR3	DNA
-	TRBJ2-7	TRBV28	many	CASSTHGPNPYEQYF	TGTGCCAGCAGTACCCATGGTCCCAATCCCTACGAGCAGTACTTC
-	TRBJ1-4	TRBV27	few	CASSSSFGGAEKLFF	TGTGCCAGCAGTTCTTCTTTCGGAGGGGCTGAAAAACTGTTTTTT
TRBD2	TRBJ2-1	TRBV27	-	CASSRSGPEQFF	TGTGCCAGCAGCCGTAGCGGGCCCGAGCAGTTCTTC
TRBD1	TRBJ2-3	TRBV6-6	many	CASSYLGGGKADTQYF	TGTGCCAGCAGTTACTTAGGGGGCGGTAAAGCGGATACGCAGTATTTT
-	TRBJ1-1	TRBV30	many	CAWGFRWNTEAFF	TGTGCCTGGGGGTTCAGGTGGAACACTGAAGCTTTCTTT
TRBD2	TRBJ2-1	TRBV27	-	CAISPWTSGRLNEQFF	TGTGCCATCAGTCCCTGGACTAGCGGGAGACTCAATGAGCAGTTCTTC
-	TRBJ1-2	TRBV30	many	CAWSADRPPIGYTF	TGTGCCTGGAGTGCTGACAGGCCCCCGATTGGCTACACCTTC
-	TRBJ1-1	TRBV27	many	CASSGGYQPPNTEAFF	TGTGCCAGCAGTGGGGGTTACCAGCCCCCGAACACTGAAGCTTTCTTT
-	TRBJ2-7	TRBV30	many	CAWSVGGDEQYF	TGTGCCTGGAGTGTAGGTGGGGACGAGCAGTACTTC
-	TRBJ1-4	TRBV11-3	many	CASSRTVQSNEKLFF	TGTGCCAGCAGTCGGACCGTTCAGTCTAATGAAAAACTGTTTTTT
-	TRBJ2-7	TRBV7-9	many	CASSGYEQYF	TGTGCCAGCAGCGGCTACGAGCAGTACTTC
TRBD2	TRBJ2-1	TRBV3-1	-	CASSQVGSTSGSFNEQFF	TGTGCCAGCAGCCAAGTGGGGTCGACTAGCGGGAGCTTCAATGAGCAGTTCTTC
-	TRBJ2-7	TRBV7-8	many	CASSPSGGSYEQYF	TGTGCCAGCAGCCCGAGTGGGGGTAGCTACGAGCAGTACTTC
-	TRBJ2-7	TRBV30	few	CAWSDPNEQYF	TGTGCCTGGAGCGACCCTAACGAGCAGTACTTC
-	TRBJ1-5	TRBV28	-	CASSFPGRYQPQHF	TGTGCCAGCAGTTTCCCGGGGCGATATCAGCCCCAGCATTTT
-	TRBJ2-7	TRBV11-2	many	CASSPGPRWGDIDEQYF	TGTGCCAGCAGCCCTGGGCCACGGTGGGGGGACATCGACGAGCAGTACTTC
-	TRBJ1-3	TRBV4-3	many	CASSQEPGPSSGNTIYF	TGCGCCAGCAGCCAAGAGCCGGGACCCAGCTCTGGAAACACCATATATTTT
-	TRBJ1-3	TRBV5-6	many	CASSLSGVGNTIYF	TGTGCCAGCAGCTTAAGCGGGGTTGGAAACACCATATATTTT
-	TRBJ2-7	TRBV7-3	few	CASSTRREYEQYF	TGTGCCAGCAGCACGCGTAGGGAATACGAGCAGTACTTC
-	TRBJ2-3	TRBV18	-	CASSPQRLADGTDTQYF	TGTGCCAGCTCACCTCAGAGGTTAGCGGACGGGACAGATACGCAGTATTTT